A single sample gave rise to the 25 T cell receptor beta chains below, sequenced in a study of T cell clonality in common variable immunodeficiency. Libraries were prepared by immunoSEQ multiplex PCR; TCRdb keeps only in-frame clonotypes and omits some of them. The data show roughly 48,000 clones, with none appearing a single time. Material: peripheral blood mononuclear cells. Receptors were obtained from a person aged 18-69 years in good health.

With respect to this clone: The read falls 3 residues short of the CDR3 end, and the missing part is taken from the germline J gene. J is TRBJ1-2 and V is TRBV19, with 7 bases fitting TRBD1. Trimming cost V 6 bases and J 0 bases; bases outside gene matches: 7. The CDR3 runs 15 residues. Per germline, CDR1 LNHDA and CDR2 SQIVND (reference sequence). The CDR3 is CASRALQGANYGYTF. Incomplete CDR3 DNA: TGTGCCAGTAGGGCCCTCCAGGGGGCTAACTATGGC.

With respect to this clone: The CDR3 end lies 3 residues beyond the end of the read and is filled in from the germline J gene. J is TRBJ2-7 and V is TRBV5-5; 9 bases match TRBD2. Germline values: CDR1 SGHKS, CDR2 YYEKEE (reference sequence). There are 14 residues in the CDR3. V was clipped by 6 bases and J by 3 bases; unmatched bases: 7. CDR3 DNA (partial): TGTGCCAGCACCTGGACTAGCGCCGACTACGAG. It translates to CASTWTSADYE. The whole CDR3 protein reads CASTWTSADYEQYF.

This clone has a count of ten or more. Coverage ceases 3 residues before the CDR3 finishes, and the germline J gene fills in the end. V gene TRBV4-1 combines with J gene TRBJ2-2, with 11 bases identical to TRBD2. The CDR3 runs to 17 residues. Germline V lookup: CDR1 MGHRA, CDR2 YSYEKL. After removal of 1 base from V and 3 bases from J, the junction contained 4 bases not matched to a gene. CDR3 DNA, as far as it was read: TGCGCCAGCAGCCAAGGTGGGACTAGCGGTCACACCGGGGAG. It yields the protein CASSQGGTSGHTGE. The CDR3, in full, reads CASSQGGTSGHTGELFF.

In its sample, this clone was seen many times. The CDR3 end falls 3 residues outside the read, so it is completed with the germline J gene. This rearrangement joins TRBV5-1 to TRBJ1-4; 10 bases agree with TRBD1. The CDR3 contains 17 residues. Per germline, CDR1 SGHRS and CDR2 YFSETQ. V gave up 4 bases and J gave up 6 bases; unmatched junction bases: 12. Incomplete CDR3 DNA: TGCGCCAGCAGCAGAACGACAGGGGGCGGGAGTTATGAAAAA. Translated, it gives CASSRTTGGGSYEK. The whole CDR3 sequence reads CASSRTTGGGSYEKLFF.

This clone was detected ten times or more. The CDR3 end lies 3 residues beyond the end of the read and is filled in from the germline J gene. This chain uses TRBV18 with TRBJ1-5; 9 bases match TRBD1. Unmatched junction bases numbered 9, after V lost 4 bases and J lost 8 bases. CDR3 length: 15 amino acids. In germline, CDR1 is KGHSH, CDR2 LQKENI. The covered CDR3 bases are TGTGCCAGCTCACACGGGACAGGGCGTGGAGAGCCC. It yields the protein CASSHGTGRGEP. From start to end, the CDR3 is CASSHGTGRGEPQHF.

The sample holds many counts of this clone. The read ends 3 residues early relative to the CDR3; the germline J gene fills the gap. This rearrangement joins TRBV19 to TRBJ2-7; perhaps TRBD1 as D (6 bases). This CDR3 region has 14 residues. The germline V gene encodes CDR1 LNHDA and CDR2 SQIVND (reference sequence). Trimming pared 6 bases from V and 5 bases from J, leaving 17 bases between. The sequenced CDR3 bases are TGTGCCAGTAGCCGGAACAGGGAAGCGGACGAG. It codes for CASSRNREADE. The full CDR3 protein is CASSRNREADEQYF.

The sample holds many counts of this clone. The CDR3 end lies 3 residues beyond the end of the read and is filled in from the germline J gene. This rearrangement joins TRBV7-9 to TRBJ2-3, with 9 bases matching TRBD2. The CDR3 is made up of 15 amino acids. Germline lookup yields CDR1 SEHNR and CDR2 FQNEAQ (reference sequence). The CDR3 spells CASSPRTSAQETQYF. The covered CDR3 bases are TGTGCCAGCAGCCCCCGGACTAGCGCCCAAGAGACG. Looking up the rest from reference TRBV7-9 and TRBJ2-3 gives the full variable domain: DTGVSQNPRHKITKRGQNVTFRCDPISEHNRLYWYRQTLGQGPEFLTYFQNEAQLEKSRLLSDRFSAERPKGSFSTLEIQRTEQGDSAMYLCASSPRTSAQETQYFGPGTRLTVL.

This clone was counted at least ten times. The read ends 3 residues shy of where the CDR3 ends; the end is completed using the germline J gene. This rearrangement joins TRBV4-2 to TRBJ2-1, with 13 bases identical to TRBD2. V shed 1 base and J 3 bases; nucleotides not matched to a gene: 9. The CDR3 has 19 residues. The germline gives CDR1 LGHNA, CDR2 YNFKEQ. This CDR3 is CASSQVSLAGGSFYNEQFF. The covered CDR3 bases are TGTGCCAGCAGCCAAGTGTCACTAGCGGGAGGGTCCTTCTACAATGAG.

At least ten counts were recorded for this clone. The observed sequence ends 3 residues before the CDR3 terminus, with the missing tail filled in from the germline J gene. The chain links TRBV7-6 to TRBJ1-6, with D hard to call. This CDR3 region has 14 residues. V was cut by 4 bases and J by 10 bases, with 14 bases left in between. The germline V gene has CDR1 SGHVS and CDR2 FNYEAQ. CDR3 protein: CASSSLRFESPLHF. The DNA read from the CDR3 is TGTGCCAGCAGCTCACTCAGGTTCGAGTCACCC.

This clone was counted between two and nine times. The DNA ends 3 residues before the CDR3 does, and the rest of the CDR3 is filled in from the germline J gene. V is TRBV7-9 and J is TRBJ1-2; 9 nucleotides match TRBD1. The junction had 7 bases not matched to a gene; V was cut back by 2 bases and J by 6 bases. Per the germline V gene, CDR1 is SEHNR and CDR2 is FQNEAQ (reference sequence). This CDR3 has 15 amino acids. CDR3: CASSLPPGQGHGYTF. Incomplete CDR3 DNA: TGTGCCAGCAGCTTACCTCCTGGACAGGGGCATGGC.

This clone was counted ten times or more. The read falls 3 residues short of the CDR3 end, and the missing part is taken from the germline J gene. This chain links TRBV7-3 with TRBJ2-2; 11 bases are a match to TRBD2. The CDR3 length is 18 residues. The V gene end was trimmed by 1 base and the J gene end by 0 bases; junction bases not matched to a gene: 4. Germline V lookup: CDR1 SGHTA, CDR2 FQGTGA. CDR3 amino acids: CASSLRALAGANTGELFF. The CDR3 bases that were read are TGTGCCAGCAGCTTAAGGGCACTAGCGGGGGCGAACACCGGGGAG.

At least ten counts were recorded for this clone. The read terminates 3 residues before the CDR3 end, so the remaining end is supplied by the germline J gene. This chain joins TRBV6-4 and TRBJ2-7; TRBD2 aligns across 10 bases. Per the germline V gene, CDR1 is MRHNA and CDR2 is SNTAGT. Losses at the gene ends were 6 bases for V and 3 bases for J; bases not matched to a gene: 17. The CDR3 covers 18 residues. CDR3 DNA, as far as it was read: TGTGCCAGCAGCGACACAGGGAAACTAGCGGGACCGAACTACGAG. Encoded protein: CASSDTGKLAGPNYE. The full CDR3 is CASSDTGKLAGPNYEQYF.

This clone was observed many times. The read gets to within 3 residues of the CDR3 end, and the germline J gene fills in the rest. J is TRBJ2-3 and V is TRBV5-1, with 9 positions matching TRBD2. The V and J ends lost 9 bases and 8 bases, in that order; junction bases with no gene match: 16. CDR1 is SGHRS, CDR2 YFSETQ, per germline. CDR3 length equals 15 residues. The CDR3 here is CATTGTSFSRGTQYF. CDR3 DNA (partial): TGCGCCACCACCGGGACTAGCTTTTCTCGGGGTACG.

In its sample, this clone was seen many times. The read ends 3 residues early relative to the CDR3; the germline J gene fills the gap. The chain employs TRBV2 and TRBJ2-5; D unclear. Trimming removed 7 bases from V and 5 bases from J, with 8 bases in between. Germline V lookup: CDR1 SNHLY, CDR2 FYNNEI. This CDR3 is 11 amino acids long. This chain's CDR3 is CASNRGETQYF. Partial CDR3 DNA: TGTGCCAGCAACCGAGGCGAGACC.

This clone was seen many times. The observed sequence ends 3 residues before the CDR3 terminus, with the missing tail filled in from the germline J gene. The chain couples TRBV6-1 to TRBJ2-1; D gene unclear. Between the trimmed V and J ends, which lost 3 bases and 3 bases, there was a span of 3 bases. This CDR3 region has 12 residues. CDR1 is MNHNS and CDR2 is SASEGT in the germline V gene. The CDR3: CASSEYYNEQFF. The sequenced part of the CDR3 DNA is TGTGCCAGCAGTGAGTACTACAATGAG.

This clone was detected ten times or more. The observed sequence ends 3 residues before the CDR3 terminus, with the missing tail filled in from the germline J gene. The chain has TRBV19 and TRBJ2-1, with 8 positions matching TRBD2. Germline lookup yields CDR1 LNHDA and CDR2 SQIVND (reference sequence). This CDR3 has 15 residues. V lost 4 bases, J lost 4 bases, and 6 bases stayed unmatched. CDR3 residues: CASSSGRPGYNEQFF. The DNA read from the CDR3 is TGTGCCAGTAGTAGCGGGAGGCCCGGTTACAATGAG.

There are many counts of this clone. The sequence runs out 3 residues before the end of the CDR3; the remainder is reconstructed from the germline J gene. V is TRBV5-6 and J is TRBJ2-3; D could derive from TRBD1 or TRBD2 (5 bases each). This CDR3 has 14 amino acids. Germline CDR1 SGHDT, CDR2 YYEEEE. The CDR3 here is CASSITQVRETQYF. The CDR3 DNA, read in part, is TGTGCCAGCAGCATCACACAGGTTAGGGAGACG.

Many counts were recorded for this clone. The read ends 3 residues shy of where the CDR3 ends; the end is completed using the germline J gene. The gene calls are TRBV18 and TRBJ2-7, with 7 bases that match TRBD2. CDR3 size: 12 residues. The J segment lost 3 bases and the V segment lost 5 bases, leaving 1 base of the junction unmatched. Germline-derived CDR1 and CDR2 are KGHSH and LQKENI. CDR3 DNA, as far as it was read: TGTGCCAGCTCAGGACTAGTCTACGAG. Amino acid sequence: CASSGLVYE. The CDR3 in full is CASSGLVYEQYF.

Notes on this clone: Coverage ceases 3 residues before the CDR3 finishes, and the germline J gene fills in the end. The rearrangement joins TRBV7-9 to TRBJ2-7; possible D gene TRBD1, 5 bases. The V gene's germline CDR1 is SEHNR and CDR2 FQNEAQ (reference sequence). V lost 5 bases and J lost 3, with 14 bases in between. The CDR3 has 14 amino acids. Partial CDR3 DNA: TGTGCCAGCAGCCCCTCTGGGGCAGGCTACGAG. Translating it yields CASSPSGAGYE. The full CDR3 protein is CASSPSGAGYEQYF.

This clone was counted many times. The sequence runs out 3 residues before the end of the CDR3; the remainder is reconstructed from the germline J gene. This chain uses TRBV29-1 with TRBJ1-4, with 9 bases identical to TRBD1. The J segment lost 7 bases and the V segment lost 1 base, leaving 4 bases of the junction unmatched. The CDR3 runs to 14 residues. Germline loops: CDR1 SQVTM, CDR2 ANQGSEA. CDR3 DNA, as far as it was read: TGCAGCGTTGAAGTGGGGACAGGGCTTGAAAAA. Translation gives CSVEVGTGLEK. The CDR3 as a whole reads CSVEVGTGLEKLFF.

At least ten counts were recorded for this clone. The read terminates 3 residues ahead of where the CDR3 ends, so the germline J gene completes it. The V gene is TRBV30, the J gene TRBJ2-5; D gene ambiguous. Germline V gives CDR1 GTSNPN, CDR2 SVGIG (reference sequence). CDR3 length: 13 residues. The V and J ends lost 0 bases and 3 bases respectively, with 8 bases between them. The sequenced CDR3 bases are TGTGCCTGGAGTGTGAACAGCAAAGAGACC. Translated, it gives CAWSVNSKET. The whole CDR3 region reads CAWSVNSKETQYF.

This clone has a count of ten or more. The CDR3 end is not reached by the read, which stops 3 residues before it; the germline J gene fills it in. The chain joins TRBV7-3 to TRBJ2-1; 7 bases match TRBD2. The germline V gene encodes CDR1 SGHTA and CDR2 FQGTGA. The CDR3 covers 13 residues. The trim removed 3 bases at V and 7 bases at J, leaving 3 bases unmatched. The covered CDR3 bases are TGTGCCAGCAGCTTTGGCGGGAGTAATGAG. Translated: CASSFGGSNE. The whole CDR3 protein is CASSFGGSNEQFF.

The table lists this clone with many counts. Incomplete CDR3 DNA: TGCAGTGCGAGGGGACTAGCGGGAGGCGATGGCGATGAG. Its translation: CSARGLAGGDGDE. The whole CDR3 sequence reads CSARGLAGGDGDEQFF. The chain is built from TRBV20-1 and TRBJ2-1; 15 bases map to TRBD2. Coverage ceases 3 residues before the CDR3 finishes, and the germline J gene fills in the end. The CDR3 extends over 16 amino acids. In germline, CDR1 is DFQATT, CDR2 SNEGSKA (reference sequence). After removal of 6 bases from V and 8 bases from J, the junction contained 11 bases not matched to a gene.

This clone was counted many times. The read terminates 3 residues before the CDR3 end, so the remaining end is supplied by the germline J gene. This rearrangement joins TRBV19 to TRBJ2-1; 13 positions agree with TRBD2. Per germline, CDR1 LNHDA and CDR2 SQIVND (reference sequence). V dropped 9 bases and J dropped 5; count of bases not matched to a gene: 4. The CDR3 contains 14 residues. CDR3 sequence reads: CASRLAGGHNEQFF. CDR3 DNA (partial): TGTGCCAGCAGACTAGCGGGAGGACACAATGAG.

This clone was recorded a few times. The CDR3 goes on 3 residues after the read ends, and that part is filled in from the germline J gene. V is TRBV11-2 and J is TRBJ2-1; D perhaps matches TRBD1 (5 bases). CDR3 length: 15 amino acids. Germline CDR1 is SGHAT and CDR2 is FQNNGV. The V gene lost 3 bases and the J gene lost 2 bases, with 11 bases spanning the gap. CDR3 DNA, as far as it was read: TGTGCCAGCAGCTTGGGGCTGGGGACCTACAATGAG. Residues: CASSLGLGTYNE. The full CDR3 protein reads CASSLGLGTYNEQFF.